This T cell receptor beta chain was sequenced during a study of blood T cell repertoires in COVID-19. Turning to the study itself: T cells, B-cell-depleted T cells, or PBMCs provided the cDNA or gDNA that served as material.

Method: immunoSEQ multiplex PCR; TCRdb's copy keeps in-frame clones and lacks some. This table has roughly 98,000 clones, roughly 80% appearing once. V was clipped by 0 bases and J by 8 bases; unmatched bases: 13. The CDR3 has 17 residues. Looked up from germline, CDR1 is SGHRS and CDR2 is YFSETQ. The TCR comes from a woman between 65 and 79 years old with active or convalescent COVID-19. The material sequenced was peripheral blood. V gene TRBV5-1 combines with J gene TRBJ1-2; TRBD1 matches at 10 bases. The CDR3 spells CASSLAGQGIQLGGYTF. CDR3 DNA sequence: TGCGCCAGCAGCTTGGCGGGACAGGGGATCCAACTCGGAGGCTACACCTTC.